The rows below give T cell receptor beta chains drawn from one sample of a study of neurological immune-mediated disorders. In TCRdb, the 5' RACE reads were re-called with MiXCR into one record per CDR3 protein. The table shows 87,000 or so distinct CDR3 sequences, with roughly 3.5% occurring only once. Sample: PBMCs. The receptors stem from a woman aged 18-29 years with multiple sclerosis. CDR3s leave out the opening cysteine and the closing phenylalanine or tryptophan. D genes are given only for firm matches. Some rows have no size entry. The others give once, few or many, or a class for an expanded clone.

many,.,TRBV2,TRBJ2-2,ASSDSSVFGELF
few,TRBD1,TRBV7-3,TRBJ2-6,ASSGTGDVLT
.,.,TRBV12-5,TRBJ2-1,ASGLVPDYNEQF
many,TRBD2,TRBV7-9,TRBJ2-7,ASSPRGRALYEQY
many,.,TRBV5-5,TRBJ1-2,ASSPDRTRYNYGYT
many,.,TRBV12-3/TRBV12-4,TRBJ1-4,ASSFSAQLGNEKLF
many,TRBD2,TRBV20-1,TRBJ2-1,SARDGTSGSGEQF
many,.,TRBV12-3/TRBV12-4,TRBJ2-7,ATSGGYEQY
many,TRBD1,TRBV4-1,TRBJ1-2,ASSQPGQGARGYT
many,TRBD1,TRBV27,TRBJ1-5,ASSTELGQGGQPQH
.,.,TRBV12-3/TRBV12-4,TRBJ2-7,ANSLGTSYEQY
many,.,TRBV18,TRBJ1-1,ASSPPRGQAF
many,TRBD2,TRBV5-6,TRBJ2-3,ASSLAERGAGDTQY
many,TRBD2,TRBV7-2,TRBJ2-1,ASSSGLAGVEQF
many,.,TRBV24-1,TRBJ1-1,ATSDPSANTEAF
many,.,TRBV7-9,TRBJ2-3,ASSLGDAGTDTQY
once,TRBD2,TRBV5-5,TRBJ2-3,ASSLRLATDTQY
many,.,TRBV3-1,TRBJ1-1,ASSLTVANTEAF
many,.,TRBV7-6,TRBJ2-7,ASSLLGDEQY
many,.,TRBV7-2,TRBJ1-5,ASSLVAGDQPQH
many,TRBD1,TRBV6-5,TRBJ1-1,ASSPRTGGSTEAF
many,.,TRBV10-3,TRBJ1-2,AISEGGTAYGYT
many,.,TRBV3-1,TRBJ1-1,ASSQERATRAF
many,.,TRBV4-3,TRBJ1-1,ASSQQRGLPEAF
few,.,TRBV5-1,TRBJ1-6,ARRRGRISPLH
many,.,TRBV20-1,TRBJ2-1,SAVIAGINEQF
many,.,TRBV18,TRBJ2-7,ASSPDSYEQY
few,.,TRBV29-1,TRBJ1-5,SVGSRDQPQH
many,TRBD1,TRBV5-5,TRBJ1-6,ASSNRDSNSPLH
many,TRBD1,TRBV29-1,TRBJ1-1,SAPGQASYEAF
many,TRBD1,TRBV7-2,TRBJ2-5,ASSFRSGQGEETQY